These 10 T cell receptor beta chains came from one sample sequenced in a study of T cells in Graves' hyperthyroidism and ophthalmopathy. Researchers amplified the TCR beta CDR3 regions from RNA transcripts. When the TCR CDR3 underwent first-round RT-PCR, the HTBI primer set was used. MiXCR, applied by TCRdb to the multiplex PCR reads, yields one record per CDR3 protein. Here the sample spans 600,000 or so distinct CDR3 sequences, 14% being singletons. The sequencing input was blood. All receptors derive from a woman aged 50 to 60 with Graves' ophthalmopathy.

This clonotype appeared many times. The DNA of the CDR3 is TGTGCCAGCAGCCCTTTGGCCAGCGGGAGCAGGGAGACCCAGTACTTC. Translation: CASSPLASGSRETQYF. The chain joins TRBV28 to TRBJ2-5; 8 bases line up with TRBD2. J gave up 5 bases and V 6 bases, and 14 bases lay outside the gene matches. The CDR3 contains 16 residues. Germline-derived CDR1 and CDR2 are MDHEN and SYDVKM.

The genes are TRBV4-2 and TRBJ1-1; the match to TRBD1 covers 8 bases. Trimming took 1 base from V and 5 from J; bases not matched to a gene: 9. The CDR3 loop spans 16 amino acids. The germline gives CDR1 LGHNA, CDR2 YNFKEQ. The CDR3, as DNA: TGTGCCAGCAGCCAAGGCGCAGCAGGGGGCCAAACTGAAGCTTTCTTT. Amino acids: CASSQGAAGGQTEAFF.

In regard to this clonotype: A junction boundary mismatches the germline segment, possibly from a read error. The chain carries TRBV7-2 and TRBJ2-7, with 9 bases that match TRBD2. Germline CDR1 and CDR2: SGHTA and FQGNSA. CDR3 length equals 15 residues. The CDR3 reads CASSLSSFSGSRNFF. The CDR3 DNA reads as TGTGCCAGCAGCTTAAGTTCCTTTAGCGGGAGTCGTAATTTTTTC.

The chain carries TRBV28 and TRBJ1-2; 9 bases match TRBD1. The V segment lost 8 bases and the J segment 3 bases; nucleotides outside the gene matches: 10. This CDR3 region has 15 residues. Germline CDR1 MDHEN, CDR2 SYDVKM. Written as DNA, the CDR3 is TGTGCCAGCCAACTGAGGACAGGGGCTGACTATGGCTACACCTTC. It codes for CASQLRTGADYGYTF.

The chain combines TRBV12-3 or TRBV12-4 with TRBJ2-2; TRBD1 matches 9 bases. This CDR3 contains 15 residues. The trim removed 7 bases at V and 4 bases at J, leaving 7 bases unmatched. The CDR3 region has the DNA TGTGCCAGCACCAAGGGACAGGGAACCACCGGGGAGCTGTTTTTT. This codes for CASTKGQGTTGELFF.

This clonotype occurred many times. The rearrangement uses TRBV28 and TRBJ1-2, with unresolved D. Trimming stripped 3 bases from V and 4 bases from J, with 3 bases between. Per the germline V gene, CDR1 is MDHEN and CDR2 is SYDVKM. The CDR3 consists of 11 residues. CDR3 sequence: CASSFGYGYTF. The CDR3 DNA follows: TGTGCCAGCAGTTTTGGCTATGGCTACACCTTC.

This clonotype was seen many times. The chain uses TRBV7-2 and TRBJ2-1; 7 nucleotides align to TRBD2. The germline V gene has CDR1 SGHTA and CDR2 FQGNSA. This CDR3 contains 17 residues. The V gene end was trimmed by 0 bases and the J gene end by 3 bases; junction bases not matched to a gene: 8. The CDR3 region is CASSLAGGGRNYNEQFF. The CDR3 bases are TGTGCCAGCAGCTTAGCGGGGGGAGGGCGGAACTACAATGAGCAGTTCTTC.

This clonotype has more than one count but fewer than ten. This chain uses TRBV2 with TRBJ2-5; D uncertain. This CDR3 has 12 amino acids. Trimming cost V 1 base and J 13 bases, with 13 bases left between them. Per the germline V gene, CDR1 is SNHLY and CDR2 is FYNNEI. This CDR3 reads CASSEDGLRGYF. As DNA, the CDR3 is TGTGCCAGCAGTGAAGACGGCCTTAGAGGGTACTTC.

This clonotype was seen more than once but under ten times. This chain connects TRBV10-3 to TRBJ1-4; D is unresolved. CDR3 length: 14 amino acids. Trimming took 2 bases from V and 4 from J, leaving 8 bases between them. Germline CDR1 is ENHRY and CDR2 is SYGVKD. The CDR3 nucleotides read TGTGCCATCAGTGAGACTTGGAATAATGAAAAACTGTTTTTT. This codes for CAISETWNNEKLFF.

The chain is built from TRBV20-1 and TRBJ2-2; 7 bases fit TRBD1. From germline, CDR1 is DFQATT and CDR2 SNEGSKA (reference sequence). The CDR3 totals 15 residues. Trimming removed 0 bases from V and 0 bases from J; junction bases left unmatched: 1. CDR3 amino acids: CSARDGTANTGELFF. CDR3 nucleotide sequence: TGCAGTGCTAGAGATGGGACAGCGAACACCGGGGAGCTGTTTTTT.